This TCR beta chain was retrieved from a study of neurological immune-mediated disorders. In TCRdb, the 5' RACE reads were re-called with MiXCR into one record per CDR3 protein. The sample gives roughly 38,000 distinct CDR3 sequences, roughly 10% of which show up once; 3% to 5% is in the top ten. Time point: technical triplicate 1. The trim removed 4 bases at V and 10 bases at J, leaving 11 bases unmatched. The CDR3 runs 15 residues. CDR1 SGHRS and CDR2 YFSETQ come from the germline V gene. Study-wide points: None of the CDR3 amino acid sequences found in expanded clones was shared across subjects. This suggests that the TCR-beta repertoires were private in all groups.

This clonotype was seen repeatedly, ten times or more. Its antigen is unknown. Specimen: PBMCs. The chain is built from TRBV5-1 and TRBJ1-6, with 7 bases lining up with TRBD1. This TCR was recovered from a man in his fifties or sixties with HTLV-1-associated myelopathy (HAM/TSP). The CDR3 coding sequence is TGCGCCAGCAGCCTCACCGGGACAGAACCCTCACCCCTCCACTTT. It encodes CASSLTGTEPSPLHF.